This TCR beta chain stems from a study of blood T cells in healthy people across ages. Study results and limitations: Researchers said unsorted PBMCs prevented a conclusive naive versus antigen-experienced comparison. Observed TCR beta diversity per million T cells went down as age went up. This fall followed a roughly linear course with age.

The CDR3 contains 14 residues. V was pared by 8 bases and J by 6 bases, with 10 bases of the junction left unmatched. Germline-derived CDR1 and CDR2 are MNHEY and SVGEGT. The donors, all healthy, were Caucasians living in Russia, aged 6 to 90. This clonotype was observed a few times. Its matching antigen is unknown. Sample-barcoded 5' priming and a J-beta primer mix drove a second PCR of 7 to 11 cycles. Sequencing yielded, for each sample, at least 3 million paired-end reads carrying CDR3. TCRdb used MiXCR to reprocess the 5' RACE reads, holding one entry per CDR3 protein. The sample lists around 800,000 distinct CDR3 sequences; about 42% were seen once.

The source of this sequence is a man older than 75 in good health. The chain recombines TRBV6-2 or TRBV6-3 with TRBJ2-1; TRBD2 agrees at 7 bases. The material sequenced was blood. The CDR3 sequence is CASRPSGGSNEQFF. The CDR3 DNA follows: TGTGCCAGCCGACCTTCCGGCGGGAGCAATGAGCAGTTCTTC.